A selection of T cell receptor beta chains follows, all from one sample in a study of early T cells in non-severe SARS-CoV-2 infection. MiXCR, run by TCRdb on the 5' RACE reads, gives a single entry per CDR3 protein. The top ten clones hold roughly 25% of a sample with roughly 41,000 distinct CDR3 sequences, about 5.3% of them seen once. Sequenced sample: whole blood. Receptors originate from an adult who was a healthcare worker with PCR-confirmed SARS-CoV-2 infection or an uninfected control (not recorded which). The conserved cysteine and the conserved F or W are not part of the CDR3 here. Fields, in order: J gene, V gene, CDR3 protein.

j_gene: TRBJ1-2; v_gene: TRBV10-3; CDR3aa: AISGTGTGNLNYGYT
j_gene: TRBJ1-6; v_gene: TRBV27; CDR3aa: ASSSQAYNSPLH
j_gene: TRBJ2-7; v_gene: TRBV7-2; CDR3aa: ASSFSVKDEQY
j_gene: TRBJ2-7; v_gene: TRBV6-2/TRBV6-3; CDR3aa: ASRLTSGGTYEQY
j_gene: TRBJ1-5; v_gene: TRBV15; CDR3aa: ATSDDRTYLLAQH
j_gene: TRBJ2-7; v_gene: TRBV7-9; CDR3aa: ASSQTGTSWYEQY
j_gene: TRBJ2-2; v_gene: TRBV28; CDR3aa: ASSRGRAGELF
j_gene: TRBJ2-1; v_gene: TRBV6-1; CDR3aa: ASRGGGRAGSYNEQF
j_gene: TRBJ1-5; v_gene: TRBV30; CDR3aa: AWSKAGTGVVGQPQH
j_gene: TRBJ1-1; v_gene: TRBV12-3/TRBV12-4; CDR3aa: ASSLRGQRTEAF
j_gene: TRBJ2-5; v_gene: TRBV2; CDR3aa: ASSSPGGQETQY
j_gene: TRBJ2-7; v_gene: TRBV28; CDR3aa: ASQPGTDTYEQY
j_gene: TRBJ1-1; v_gene: TRBV24-1; CDR3aa: ATSQTGGITEAF
j_gene: TRBJ2-5; v_gene: TRBV12-5; CDR3aa: ASGGGTGNQETQY
j_gene: TRBJ1-5; v_gene: TRBV10-2; CDR3aa: ASSEGGANQPQH
j_gene: TRBJ2-3; v_gene: TRBV24-1; CDR3aa: ATSDGGLFTQY
j_gene: TRBJ2-1; v_gene: TRBV23-1; CDR3aa: ASSQSGGDVEQF
j_gene: TRBJ2-1; v_gene: TRBV2; CDR3aa: ASSGGEVAPSEQF
j_gene: TRBJ2-7; v_gene: TRBV5-5; CDR3aa: ASSLLAVPYEQY
j_gene: TRBJ2-3; v_gene: TRBV7-9; CDR3aa: ASSPSTDTQY
j_gene: TRBJ2-1; v_gene: TRBV11-2; CDR3aa: ASSLMATPNEQF
j_gene: TRBJ1-4; v_gene: TRBV18; CDR3aa: ASSPTGATNEKLF